The 25 T cell receptor beta chains given below trace back to one sample, sequenced in a study of T cell repertoires in ileal Crohn's disease. TCRdb keeps only in-frame clones here, not all; method: immunoSEQ multiplex PCR. The data show under 2,500 clones, 65% to 90% seen once. Documented time point: proximal margin of the surgical specimen (macroscopically non-inflamed). Specimen: ileal tissue. The receptors here all came from an adult with Crohn's disease.

The chain links TRBV7-2 to TRBJ1-1; D unclear. Trimming took 4 bases from V and 4 from J, leaving 7 bases between them. The germline V gene encodes CDR1 SGHTA and CDR2 FQGNSA. This CDR3 has 12 residues. In DNA, the CDR3 is TGTGCCAGCAGCTCAGGATTCACTGAAGCTTTCTTT. It specifies CASSSGFTEAFF.

This clone occurred once. The chain uses TRBV5-1 and TRBJ1-3; D remains unclear. The CDR3 length is 15 residues. CDR1 SGHRS and CDR2 YFSETQ come from the germline V gene. Trimming removed 0 bases at V and 0 bases at J, with 7 bases between. CDR3 protein: CASSLAQSSGNTIYF. In DNA form, the CDR3 reads TGCGCCAGCAGCTTGGCTCAGTCCTCTGGAAACACCATATATTTT. Complete variable domain (other parts from reference TRBV5-1 and TRBJ1-3): KAGVTQTPRYLIKTRGQQVTLSCSPISGHRSVSWYQQTPGQGLQFLFEYFSETQRNKGNFPGRFSGRQFSNSRSEMNVSTLELGDSALYLCASSLAQSSGNTIYFGEGSWLTVV.

This clone was detected only a few times. The chain is built from TRBV6-1 and TRBJ2-3; 8 bases agree with TRBD2. The CDR3 is made up of 15 amino acids. Germline V gene data show CDR1 as MNHNS and CDR2 as SASEGT. The junction had 3 bases not matched to a gene; V was cut back by 2 bases and J by 2 bases. This CDR3 is CASSEYSGVTDTQYF. Here the CDR3 DNA reads TGTGCCAGCAGTGAATATAGCGGGGTCACAGATACGCAGTATTTT.

The chain couples TRBV7-9 to TRBJ1-1; weak D call: TRBD1 (6 bases). Trimming stripped 5 bases from V and 0 bases from J, with 16 bases between. CDR1 SEHNR and CDR2 FQNEAQ come from the germline V gene (reference sequence). This CDR3 is built from 16 residues. CDR3 DNA sequence: TGTGCCAGCAGCAGAGATACACAGGGATTGAACACTGAAGCTTTCTTT. As protein: CASSRDTQGLNTEAFF.

The V gene is TRBV18, the J gene TRBJ1-1; no definite D call. CDR1 and CDR2 from the germline V gene are KGHSH and LQKENI. V lost 4 bases and J lost 1, with 4 bases in between. This CDR3 region has 12 residues. CDR3 region: CASSLTNTEAFF. CDR3 nucleotide sequence: TGTGCCAGCTCACTAACGAACACTGAAGCTTTCTTT.

The chain recombines TRBV7-2 with TRBJ2-2, with unresolved D. Trimming stripped 4 bases from V and 5 bases from J, with 17 bases between. The V gene's germline CDR1 is SGHTA and CDR2 FQGNSA. CDR3 length equals 16 residues. The CDR3 nucleotides are TGTGCCAGCAGCTCAGAACCCCCCGGAATTACCGGGGAGCTGTTTTTT. This gives the protein CASSSEPPGITGELFF.

With regard to this clone: No DNA is shown, since the ends of the CDR3 on it are uncertain; the CDR3 is the one TCRdb lists. The chain has TRBV21-1 and TRBJ2-7; the table assigns TRBD1, which was not confirmed against the DNA. TRBV21-1 is a listed pseudogene. The CDR3 sequence runs 15 residues, both termini included. The CDR3 sequence: CASSNVGTGSGEQYF.

This chain links TRBV7-9 with TRBJ1-5; no reliable D call. Between the trimmed V and J ends, which lost 3 bases and 4 bases, there was a span of 7 bases. The V gene's germline CDR1 is SEHNR and CDR2 FQNEAQ (reference sequence). The CDR3 is 13 residues long. The CDR3 loop is CASSFGSNQPQHF. CDR3 in DNA: TGTGCCAGCAGCTTCGGGAGTAATCAGCCCCAGCATTTT.

The chain uses TRBV18 and TRBJ2-7; tentatively, D is TRBD1 (6 bases). The CDR3 runs 14 residues. Trimming removed 6 bases from V and 2 bases from J, with 14 bases in between. CDR1 is KGHSH and CDR2 is LQKENI in the germline V gene. The CDR3 region has the DNA TGTGCCAGCTCCCGAAATGAGGGGGCCTACGAGCAGTACTTC. Its translation: CASSRNEGAYEQYF.

V usage is TRBV6-4 and J usage is TRBJ1-6; a weak D match, TRBD1 (5 bases). V was trimmed by 7 bases and J by 0 bases, leaving 16 bases between them. The CDR3 runs to 17 residues. Germline CDR1 reads MRHNA; CDR2 reads SNTAGT. The CDR3 sequence is CASKRGKGSSYNSPLHF. CDR3 nucleotides: TGTGCCAGCAAACGTGGAAAGGGGAGCTCCTATAATTCACCCCTCCACTTT.

V usage is TRBV11-2 and J usage is TRBJ2-5; D is uncertain. CDR1 and CDR2 (germline): SGHAT, FQNNGV. Trimming removed 3 bases at V and 7 bases at J, with 12 bases between. The CDR3 is 13 amino acids. The CDR3 nucleotides read TGTGCCAGCAGCTTGGATAACTTGGGGACCCAGTACTTC. This encodes CASSLDNLGTQYF.

V is TRBV6-1 and J is TRBJ2-7; either TRBD1 or TRBD2 may fit D (5 bases each). This CDR3 has 14 amino acids. V dropped 6 bases and J dropped 0 bases, with 12 bases sitting between them. The V gene's germline CDR1 is MNHNS and CDR2 SASEGT. The CDR3 DNA follows: TGTGCCAGCAGACCGGGACCGAGCTCCTACGAGCAGTACTTC. This codes for CASRPGPSSYEQYF.

This clone has just one count. V is TRBV11-1 and J is TRBJ2-5; D is possibly TRBD2 (6 bases). Germline CDR1 is SGHAT and CDR2 is FQDESV (reference sequence). Deletions cut 4 bases from V and 5 bases from J, with 8 bases between. The CDR3 covers 12 residues. The CDR3 spells CASSSSVETQYF. The CDR3 DNA follows: TGTGCCAGCAGCTCTAGCGTGGAGACCCAGTACTTC.

The J gene is TRBJ1-2, the V gene TRBV5-5; TRBD1 is a possible D gene (5 bases). The CDR3 is 13 residues long. Germline CDR1 SGHKS, CDR2 YYEKEE (reference sequence). Trimming removed 0 bases from V and 4 bases from J, with 7 bases in between. CDR3 nucleotide sequence: TGTGCCAGCAGCTTGGAGGGGTTCTATGGCTACACCTTC. Its translation is CASSLEGFYGYTF.

The chain links TRBV30 to TRBJ2-7, with D unresolved. The CDR3 length is 13 residues. CDR1 and CDR2 (germline): GTSNPN, SVGIG (reference sequence). The V end was cut by 0 bases, the J end by 7 bases, with 13 bases between. This CDR3 is CAWSVTSFGEQYF. In nucleotides, the CDR3 is TGTGCCTGGAGTGTTACGTCGTTCGGGGAGCAGTACTTC.

V usage is TRBV7-2 and J usage is TRBJ2-2, with D perhaps assigned TRBD1 or TRBD2 (5 bases each). The V end lost 3 bases, the J end lost 4 bases, and 9 bases lay between the germline ends. The germline V gene encodes CDR1 SGHTA and CDR2 FQGNSA. This CDR3 contains 14 residues. CDR3: CASSFGTFTGELFF. For the CDR3, the DNA is TGTGCCAGCAGCTTCGGGACGTTCACCGGGGAGCTGTTTTTT.

The J gene is TRBJ1-4, the V gene TRBV15; 7 nucleotides agree with TRBD1. Germline CDR1 and CDR2: LNHNV and YYDKDF (reference sequence). This CDR3 is built from 16 residues. Germline trimming cut 0 bases from V and 4 bases from J; bases unmatched to any gene: 5. The DNA for the CDR3 is TGTGCCACCAGCAGAGAGGGACAGATCGGTAATGAAAAACTGTTTTTT. Protein product: CATSREGQIGNEKLFF.

The chain combines TRBV7-9 with TRBJ2-2, with 8 bases fitting TRBD2. The junction had 13 bases not matched to a gene; V was cut back by 5 bases and J by 5 bases. This CDR3 comprises 17 residues. CDR1 is SEHNR, CDR2 FQNEAQ, per germline (reference sequence). The chain's CDR3 is CASSLPLRGARTGELFF. CDR3 bases: TGTGCCAGCAGCCTTCCACTGCGGGGGGCGCGGACCGGGGAGCTGTTTTTT. The full variable domain, its missing parts supplied by reference TRBV7-9 and TRBJ2-2, is DTGVSQNPRHKITKRGQNVTFRCDPISEHNRLYWYRQTLGQGPEFLTYFQNEAQLEKSRLLSDRFSAERPKGSFSTLEIQRTEQGDSAMYLCASSLPLRGARTGELFFGEGSRLTVL.

The chain employs TRBV18 and TRBJ1-1; TRBD1 matches at 8 bases. Germline V gene data show CDR1 as KGHSH and CDR2 as LQKENI. This CDR3 has 14 residues. Trimming cost V 3 bases and J 1 base; bases outside gene matches: 1. The CDR3 spells CASSPGTGNTEAFF. The CDR3 DNA sequence: TGTGCCAGCTCACCCGGGACAGGGAACACTGAAGCTTTCTTT.

The chain combines TRBV19 with TRBJ1-1; D is possibly TRBD1 (6 bases). CDR1 and CDR2 (germline): LNHDA, SQIVND (reference sequence). Deletions cut 0 bases from V and 5 bases from J, with 10 bases between. The CDR3 runs to 14 residues. DNA of the CDR3: TGTGCCAGTAGTATAGATAATAGGGGGACTGAAGCTTTCTTT. This gives the protein CASSIDNRGTEAFF. The entire variable domain, with the rest obtained from reference TRBV19 and TRBJ1-1, is as follows: DGGITQSPKYLFRKEGQNVTLSCEQNLNHDAMYWYRQDPGQGLRLIYYSQIVNDFQKGDIAEGYSVSREKKESFPLTVTSAQKNPTAFYLCASSIDNRGTEAFFGQGTRLTVV.

The table lists this clone with a few counts. The J gene is TRBJ1-4, the V gene TRBV7-9, with D tentatively TRBD1 (5 bases). Looked up from germline, CDR1 is SEHNR and CDR2 is FQNEAQ (reference sequence). V lost 5 bases and J lost 0, with 10 bases in between. This CDR3 spans 15 amino acids. The CDR3 loop is CASSRQTATNEKLFF. CDR3 bases: TGTGCCAGCAGCCGACAGACTGCAACTAATGAAAAACTGTTTTTT.

The rearrangement links TRBV6-5 to TRBJ2-3; 7 nucleotides align to TRBD2. The V and J ends lost 7 bases and 1 base, in that order; junction bases with no gene match: 8. The CDR3 totals 15 residues. The germline gives CDR1 MNHEY, CDR2 SVGAGI. The CDR3 coding sequence is TGTGCCAGCACCCCCCTAGCGGAGCGCACAGATACGCAGTATTTT. This gives the protein CASTPLAERTDTQYF.

This chain joins TRBV6-6 and TRBJ2-3; 9 bases are shared with TRBD2. Germline CDR1 and CDR2: MNHNY and SVGAGI (reference sequence). The CDR3 has 15 residues. V dropped 8 bases and J dropped 2; count of bases not matched to a gene: 8. The CDR3 DNA reads TGTGCCAGCCGTATAGCGGGGGCGATCACAGATACGCAGTATTTT. Encoded protein: CASRIAGAITDTQYF.

This sequence joins TRBV28 and TRBJ2-5; perhaps TRBD1 as D (6 bases). CDR1 is MDHEN and CDR2 is SYDVKM in the germline V gene. The CDR3 runs to 14 residues. Trimming took off 5 bases at V and 1 base at J, with 11 bases between the two ends. CDR3 in amino acids: CASSLGTSQETQYF. The CDR3 nucleotides read TGTGCCAGCAGTCTTGGGACATCCCAAGAGACCCAGTACTTC.

The V call is TRBV9, the J call TRBJ2-3; 13 bases match TRBD2. Per the germline V gene, CDR1 is SGDLS and CDR2 is YYNGEE. This CDR3 is built from 16 residues. The J segment lost 4 bases and the V segment lost 4 bases, leaving 6 bases of the junction unmatched. This CDR3 is CASSTSGGARSDTQYF. The CDR3 DNA reads as TGTGCCAGCAGCACTAGCGGGGGGGCCCGGTCAGATACGCAGTATTTT.